These 28 T cell receptor beta chains were sequenced from one sample in a study of cytomegalovirus exposure and HLA in healthy donors. Primers included in the PCR were 60 Vbeta and 13 Jbeta primers. The method was immunoSEQ multiplex PCR; TCRdb's version includes in-frame clones alone and lacks a portion of them. The sample gives around 58,000 clones, 55% to 85% of which show up once; about 32% is in the top ten. Sequencing used PBMCs. The receptors come from a man aged 40-49 years in good health and CMV-seropositive.

Remarks on this clone: The junction departs from the called germline gene at one end, perhaps through a read error. The chain is built from TRBV7-2 and TRBJ2-5, with 7 nucleotides matching TRBD2. Germline CDR1 and CDR2: SGHTA and FQGNSA. CDR3 size: 13 residues. The CDR3 reads CASSLAAVETQYF. The DNA of the CDR3 is TGTGCCAGCAGCCTAGCGGCGGTAGAGACCCAGTACTTC. The full variable domain, with the rest looked up from reference TRBV7-2 and TRBJ2-5, is GAGVSQSPSNKVTEKGKDVELRCDPISGHTALYWYRQSLGQGLEFLIYFQGNSAPDKSGLPSDRFSAERTGGSVSTLTIQRTQQEDSAVYLCASSLAAVETQYFGPGTRLLVL.

This clone was seen more than once but under ten times. J is TRBJ1-1 and V is TRBV7-2; D possibly corresponds to TRBD1 (6 bases). Germline CDR1 is SGHTA and CDR2 is FQGNSA. The CDR3 runs to 16 residues. Trimming left V 1 base short and J 4 bases short, with 16 bases between. The DNA for the CDR3 is TGTGCCAGCAGCTTAGTAGGACAGAGTTTTTCCACTGAAGCTTTCTTT. It codes for CASSLVGQSFSTEAFF.

The chain has TRBV9 and TRBJ2-3; no definite D call. CDR1 and CDR2 (germline): SGDLS, YYNGEE. The CDR3 covers 13 residues. The V and J ends lost 4 bases and 1 base respectively, with 7 bases between them. The CDR3 sequence is CASSYIGTDTQYF. The CDR3 DNA reads as TGTGCCAGCAGCTACATCGGCACAGATACGCAGTATTTT.

The V call is TRBV5-4, the J call TRBJ2-4, with 7 bases matching TRBD2. V shed 1 base and J 4 bases; nucleotides not matched to a gene: 5. The germline gives CDR1 SGHNT, CDR2 YYREEE (reference sequence). This CDR3 has 15 residues. The CDR3 DNA reads as TGTGCCAGCAGCTTGAGGGCGGGGGAAAAAAACATTCAGTACTTC. Translation: CASSLRAGEKNIQYF.

V and J are TRBV30 and TRBJ1-2; weak D call: TRBD1 (6 bases). The V end lost 4 bases, the J end lost 5 bases, and 11 bases lay between the germline ends. Germline loops: CDR1 GTSNPN, CDR2 SVGIG (reference sequence). CDR3 length: 12 residues. The CDR3 sequence: CAWKEQGYGYTF. The CDR3 DNA is TGTGCCTGGAAAGAACAGGGTTATGGCTACACCTTC.

This clone was recorded only once. Here the CDR3 reads CSVDLPGSNYGYTF. Written as DNA, the CDR3 is TGCAGCGTTGACCTGCCGGGGTCTAACTATGGCTACACCTTC. This sequence joins TRBV29-1 and TRBJ1-2; D remains unclear. Per the germline V gene, CDR1 is SQVTM and CDR2 is ANQGSEA. The CDR3 loop spans 14 amino acids. V lost 3 bases to trimming and J lost 0 bases, with 11 bases between them.

V usage is TRBV7-9 and J usage is TRBJ1-2, with a weak D call TRBD1 (5 bases). CDR1 is SEHNR, CDR2 FQNEAQ, per germline (reference sequence). This CDR3 comprises 14 residues. The V end was cut by 6 bases, the J end by 1 base, with 12 bases between. CDR3 protein: CASSDRANNYGYTF. The CDR3 DNA reads TGTGCCAGCAGTGACAGAGCAAATAACTATGGCTACACCTTC.

This clone was counted between two and nine times. Written as DNA, the CDR3 is TGTGCCAGTAGTCGGAAGGACAGCTATGGCTACACCTTC. Translation gives CASSRKDSYGYTF. V is TRBV19 and J is TRBJ1-2; TRBD1 might be the D (6 bases). Per germline, CDR1 LNHDA and CDR2 SQIVND (reference sequence). The CDR3 length is 13 residues. V lost 5 bases, J lost 4 bases, and 11 bases lay in between.

The chain links TRBV2 to TRBJ1-2; tentative D call: TRBD1 (6 bases). Germline assignment: CDR1 SNHLY and CDR2 FYNNEI. With 6 bases removed from V and 4 bases from J, the gap between germline ends came to 12 bases. This CDR3 contains 13 residues. CDR3 in DNA: TGTGCCAGCAGGGACAGAGCCTTCTATGGCTACACCTTC. Protein product: CASRDRAFYGYTF.

V is TRBV6-6 and J is TRBJ2-1; D is uncertain. CDR1 MNHNY and CDR2 SVGAGI come from the germline V gene (reference sequence). The CDR3 loop spans 16 amino acids. V was cut by 0 bases and J by 3 bases, with 12 bases left in between. CDR3 region: CASSYSRFTDYNEQFF. DNA for the CDR3: TGTGCCAGCAGTTACTCCCGTTTCACTGACTACAATGAGCAGTTCTTC.

This clone was observed a few times. The V gene is TRBV5-6, the J gene TRBJ1-5; no clear D gene. V lost 2 bases, J lost 0 bases, and 9 bases lay in between. This CDR3 spans 15 amino acids. CDR1 and CDR2 (germline): SGHDT, YYEEEE. The CDR3: CASSFLLSSNQPQHF. CDR3 sequence (DNA): TGTGCCAGCAGCTTTTTACTGAGTAGCAATCAGCCCCAGCATTTT.

This clone was found once. J is TRBJ2-3 and V is TRBV7-7, with 10 nucleotides matching TRBD2. J gave up 2 bases and V 4 bases, and 3 bases lay outside the gene matches. Germline values: CDR1 SSHAT, CDR2 FNYEAQ (reference sequence). The CDR3 length is 15 residues. CDR3 protein: CASSSGLADTDTQYF. The CDR3 coding sequence is TGTGCCAGCAGCTCTGGACTAGCGGACACAGATACGCAGTATTTT.

The V call is TRBV29-1, the J call TRBJ1-2; TRBD1 might be the D (6 bases). There are 13 residues in the CDR3. Germline CDR1 reads SQVTM; CDR2 reads ANQGSEA. V was cut by 7 bases and J by 4 bases, with 16 bases left in between. The CDR3 sequence: CSAREQGGYGYTF. The CDR3, as DNA: TGCAGCGCCCGTGAACAGGGCGGCTATGGCTACACCTTC.

The J gene is TRBJ2-3, the V gene TRBV5-1; 9 bases line up with TRBD2. Germline V gene data show CDR1 as SGHRS and CDR2 as YFSETQ. This CDR3 region has 16 residues. V lost 1 base, J lost 2 bases, and 5 bases stayed unmatched. This CDR3 is CASSLSGGGATDTQYF. Here the CDR3 DNA reads TGCGCCAGCAGCTTGAGCGGCGGGGGGGCCACAGATACGCAGTATTTT.

This clone was seen just once. The genes are TRBV4-1 and TRBJ1-4, with 10 bases lining up with TRBD1. The germline V gene has CDR1 MGHRA and CDR2 YSYEKL. Trimming cost V 3 bases and J 8 bases; bases outside gene matches: 9. The CDR3 totals 16 residues. The DNA for the CDR3 is TGCGCCAGCAGCCAGGGACAGGGACAGGGGCACGAAAAACTGTTTTTT. Its protein product is CASSQGQGQGHEKLFF.

This clone was found once. The chain recombines TRBV7-9 with TRBJ2-5; no clear D. This CDR3 has 15 residues. Germline CDR1 SEHNR, CDR2 FQNEAQ (reference sequence). V gave up 7 bases and J gave up 3 bases, with 18 bases separating them. Here the CDR3 DNA reads TGTGCCAGCACCCTCCCTAGAGCCGGAGAAGAGACCCAGTACTTC. Translating gives CASTLPRAGEETQYF.

The chain recombines TRBV19 with TRBJ1-5, with 8 bases identical to TRBD1. This CDR3 has 13 amino acids. J lost 4 bases, V lost 8 bases, and 4 bases had no gene match. Looked up from germline, CDR1 is LNHDA and CDR2 is SQIVND (reference sequence). DNA for the CDR3: TGTGCCAGTGCCCACAGGGGGAATCAGCCCCAGCATTTT. Residues: CASAHRGNQPQHF.

This clone occurred a few times. CDR3 nucleotides: TGTGCCTTGGAAATCTCTAGCGGGGGGGCCTTCGCCGGGGAGCTGTTTTTT. Its protein is CALEISSGGAFAGELFF. The gene calls are TRBV7-9 and TRBJ2-2, with 12 positions matching TRBD2. The CDR3 has 17 amino acids. The germline CDR1 and CDR2 sequences are SEHNR and FQNEAQ (reference sequence). Trimming removed 11 bases from V and 6 bases from J; junction bases left unmatched: 16. Full variable domain (missing parts from reference TRBV7-9 and TRBJ2-2): DTGVSQNPRHKITKRGQNVTFRCDPISEHNRLYWYRQTLGQGPEFLTYFQNEAQLEKSRLLSDRFSAERPKGSFSTLEIQRTEQGDSAMYLCALEISSGGAFAGELFFGEGSRLTVL.

This clone was seen a few times. The chain employs TRBV20-1 and TRBJ2-1; D remains unclear. The ends were cut back, 2 bases at V and 5 bases at J, with 4 bases in the middle. CDR3 length: 11 residues. Looked up from germline, CDR1 is DFQATT and CDR2 is SNEGSKA (reference sequence). The CDR3 is CSARPDNEQFF. The CDR3 region has the DNA TGCAGTGCTAGACCCGACAATGAGCAGTTCTTC.

Only a few counts were recorded for this clone. The chain couples TRBV29-1 to TRBJ1-1; perhaps TRBD1 as D (6 bases). CDR3 length: 15 amino acids. Germline V gene sequence: CDR1 SQVTM, CDR2 ANQGSEA. V was shortened by 4 bases and J by 1 base, with 16 bases between the two germline ends. This chain's CDR3 is CSVGSLQGRNTEAFF. CDR3 DNA sequence: TGCAGCGTTGGATCCTTGCAGGGGCGGAACACTGAAGCTTTCTTT.

This clone appeared a few times. CDR3 in DNA: TGTGCCAGCAGGTTACCCGGGACAGGGAATGAGCAGTACTTC. Its protein is CASRLPGTGNEQYF. V is TRBV2 and J is TRBJ2-7; 9 positions agree with TRBD1. This CDR3 comprises 14 residues. Germline values: CDR1 SNHLY, CDR2 FYNNEI. The V segment lost 6 bases and the J segment 7 bases; nucleotides outside the gene matches: 10.

V and J are TRBV14 and TRBJ2-1; D perhaps matches TRBD1 (5 bases). V shed 2 bases and J shed 9 bases, with 11 bases lying between them. This CDR3 has 13 amino acids. CDR1 and CDR2 from the germline V gene are SGHDN and FVKESK. The CDR3 region has the DNA TGTGCCAGCAGCCAACAACAGGTCTCTGAGCAGTTCTTC. Protein: CASSQQQVSEQFF.

The rearrangement joins TRBV25-1 to TRBJ2-7; D perhaps matches TRBD2 (5 bases). The V and J ends lost 6 bases and 0 bases respectively, with 12 bases between them. The CDR3 extends over 14 amino acids. Germline V gene sequence: CDR1 MGHDK, CDR2 SYGVNS. In DNA, the CDR3 is TGTGCCAGCAGCCCCCGGACTGCCTCCTACGAGCAGTACTTC. Translating gives CASSPRTASYEQYF.

The chain couples TRBV5-6 to TRBJ1-2; D unresolved. The CDR3 has 12 amino acids. Germline loops: CDR1 SGHDT, CDR2 YYEEEE. Trimming cost V 2 bases and J 8 bases, with 10 bases left between them. This CDR3 is CASSFGDQGYTF. For the CDR3, the DNA is TGTGCCAGCAGCTTTGGAGACCAAGGCTACACCTTC.

The chain carries TRBV2 and TRBJ1-1; D is uncertain. Germline V gene data show CDR1 as SNHLY and CDR2 as FYNNEI. V was trimmed by 8 bases and J by 8 bases, leaving 18 bases between them. The CDR3 totals 13 residues. As DNA, the CDR3 is TGTGCCAGCCTTCGGGATAGGACCGGGGAAGCTTTCTTT. This gives the protein CASLRDRTGEAFF.

This clone was seen only a few times. The V and J genes are TRBV5-1 and TRBJ2-1, with 8 bases fitting TRBD1. The CDR3 loop spans 14 amino acids. Per the germline V gene, CDR1 is SGHRS and CDR2 is YFSETQ. Trimming took 0 bases from V and 7 from J; bases not matched to a gene: 3. The CDR3 DNA sequence: TGCGCCAGCAGCTTGGGCCAGGGGGCGAATGAGCAGTTCTTC. Translation: CASSLGQGANEQFF. The whole variable domain, filled in from reference TRBV5-1 and TRBJ2-1, reads KAGVTQTPRYLIKTRGQQVTLSCSPISGHRSVSWYQQTPGQGLQFLFEYFSETQRNKGNFPGRFSGRQFSNSRSEMNVSTLELGDSALYLCASSLGQGANEQFFGPGTRLTVL.

Comments on this clone: The germline gene is not matched at one end of the junction; a read error may be the cause. The chain recombines TRBV7-2 with TRBJ1-2; TRBD1 matches 10 bases. The CDR3 is made up of 15 amino acids. Germline-derived CDR1 and CDR2 are SGHTA and FQGNSA. The CDR3 bases are TGTGCCAGCAGCCGTCCCGGGACAGGGGCCGGGACTTCTCTATTC. This sequence encodes CASSRPGTGAGTSLF.

The chain has TRBV6-5 and TRBJ1-4; 8 bases agree with TRBD1. V trimming: 4 bases; J trimming: 8 bases; junction bases outside the gene matches: 12. CDR1 MNHEY and CDR2 SVGAGI come from the germline V gene. The CDR3 is 16 amino acids. CDR3 protein: CASSFTATGVREKLFF. The CDR3 bases are TGTGCCAGCAGTTTCACGGCGACAGGGGTTCGCGAAAAACTGTTTTTT.